The next 18 T cell receptor beta chains were all read from a single sample in a study of shared clonotypes between healthy human individuals. This table comes from immunoSEQ multiplex PCR, and its TCRdb copy is limited to in-frame clones, with some not included. In the table there are more than 2 million clones, almost 96% of which are singletons. Sequenced input: naive CD4+ T cells sorted from blood. As to subset: CD45RA+ positively selected. The receptors were sampled from a man younger than 35 in good health.

V gene TRBV19 combines with J gene TRBJ2-1; D unresolved. Germline CDR1 and CDR2: LNHDA and SQIVND (reference sequence). The CDR3 is 16 residues long. V was pared by 1 base and J by 7 bases, with 17 bases between. The CDR3 bases are TGTGCCAGTAGTATAGTACGACTGTTACTTCCGAATGAGCAGTTCTTC. Translated: CASSIVRLLLPNEQFF.

This chain uses TRBV5-1 with TRBJ1-2; TRBD1 might be the D (5 bases). CDR3 size: 14 residues. The V gene's germline CDR1 is SGHRS and CDR2 YFSETQ. V shed 0 bases and J shed 7 bases, with 13 bases lying between them. The CDR3 DNA is TGCGCCAGCAGCTTGGCCCAGGGAGAAGCTGGCTACACCTTC. It yields the protein CASSLAQGEAGYTF. The full variable domain, in which reference TRBV5-1 and TRBJ1-2 provide the parts outside the CDR3, is KAGVTQTPRYLIKTRGQQVTLSCSPISGHRSVSWYQQTPGQGLQFLFEYFSETQRNKGNFPGRFSGRQFSNSRSEMNVSTLELGDSALYLCASSLAQGEAGYTFGSGTRLTVV.

This chain uses TRBV7-2 with TRBJ2-1, with 12 bases that match TRBD2. With V trimmed by 5 bases and J by 4 bases, 12 bases remained unmatched. CDR1 is SGHTA, CDR2 FQGNSA, per germline. This CDR3 is built from 18 residues. CDR3 coding DNA: TGTGCCAGCAGCCAAGGGTCGGGACTAGCGGGCCGGTACAATGAGCAGTTCTTC. It translates to CASSQGSGLAGRYNEQFF.

V gene TRBV30 combines with J gene TRBJ1-4; D ambiguous. The CDR3 totals 13 residues. From germline, CDR1 is GTSNPN and CDR2 SVGIG (reference sequence). V was shortened by 5 bases and J by 8 bases, with 15 bases between the two germline ends. The CDR3: CAWADRRGEKLFF. The CDR3 DNA is TGTGCCTGGGCGGATAGAAGAGGGGAAAAACTGTTTTTT.

The chain carries TRBV9 and TRBJ2-3, with D possibly being TRBD1 (6 bases). V was trimmed by 4 bases and J by 6 bases, leaving 18 bases between them. The germline CDR1 and CDR2 sequences are SGDLS and YYNGEE. The CDR3 runs to 15 residues. The CDR3 bases are TGTGCCAGCAGCAACGTCCAGGGGAAGATCGATACGCAGTATTTT. As protein: CASSNVQGKIDTQYF.

The chain carries TRBV10-3 and TRBJ2-7; 7 positions agree with TRBD2. Germline V lookup: CDR1 ENHRY, CDR2 SYGVKD. The CDR3 runs to 15 residues. Trimming cost V 0 bases and J 12 bases; bases outside gene matches: 14. CDR3 nucleotides: TGTGCCATCAGTGAGTCGCGAGCGGGGACCTACGACGCGTACTTC. This codes for CAISESRAGTYDAYF.

This rearrangement joins TRBV29-1 to TRBJ1-1, with 7 bases identical to TRBD1. CDR1 and CDR2 (germline): SQVTM, ANQGSEA. V lost 7 bases, J lost 1 base, and 6 bases stayed unmatched. This CDR3 is 13 amino acids long. Here the CDR3 reads CSASGQQNTEAFF. As DNA, the CDR3 is TGCAGCGCGTCGGGACAGCAGAACACTGAAGCTTTCTTT.

The chain employs TRBV28 and TRBJ2-1; 9 nucleotides match TRBD2. V trimming: 6 bases; J trimming: 9 bases; junction bases outside the gene matches: 9. The CDR3 has 14 amino acids. Germline V CDR1 and CDR2: MDHEN, SYDVKM. The CDR3 DNA sequence: TGTGCCAGCAGCAGTATGCGGGGGGGCGTTGAGCAGTTCTTC. Its protein is CASSSMRGGVEQFF.

The rearrangement joins TRBV29-1 to TRBJ2-5; no firm D call. V lost 4 bases and J lost 4, with 19 bases in between. Germline CDR1 and CDR2: SQVTM and ANQGSEA. This CDR3 spans 15 amino acids. CDR3 nucleotides: TGCAGCGTTGTCGGCAGCTTAACCCCGGGAGAGACCCAGTACTTC. It translates to CSVVGSLTPGETQYF.

The genes are TRBV2 and TRBJ1-1; D unclear. V was shortened by 7 bases and J by 1 base, with 10 bases between the two germline ends. Germline CDR1 is SNHLY and CDR2 is FYNNEI. The CDR3 covers 13 residues. The CDR3 loop reads CASKDDGNTEAFF. CDR3 coding DNA: TGTGCCAGCAAGGACGACGGGAACACTGAAGCTTTCTTT.

The chain couples TRBV18 to TRBJ2-7; 7 bases are a match to TRBD1. J lost 6 bases, V lost 2 bases, and 7 bases had no gene match. CDR1 KGHSH and CDR2 LQKENI come from the germline V gene. CDR3 length: 14 amino acids. Here the CDR3 reads CASSPADRASEQYF. For the CDR3, the DNA is TGTGCCAGCTCACCAGCCGACAGGGCTTCCGAGCAGTACTTC.

This clone was observed a single time. V gene TRBV5-1 combines with J gene TRBJ2-5; 8 bases agree with TRBD1. V trimming: 3 bases; J trimming: 2 bases; junction bases outside the gene matches: 15. The germline gives CDR1 SGHRS, CDR2 YFSETQ. The CDR3 has 18 residues. CDR3 amino acids: CASSSMTGVFMGQETQYF. DNA for the CDR3: TGCGCCAGCAGCTCCATGACAGGGGTGTTTATGGGACAAGAGACCCAGTACTTC.

Comment on this clone: Other DNA sequences in the sample encode the same CDR3. This chain connects TRBV5-1 to TRBJ1-5; D gene ambiguous. The V end lost 0 bases, the J end lost 2 bases, and 9 bases lay between the germline ends. The CDR3 totals 15 residues. The germline gives CDR1 SGHRS, CDR2 YFSETQ. The chain's CDR3 is CASSLEGGGNQPQHF. CDR3 sequence (DNA): TGCGCCAGCAGCTTGGAGGGTGGGGGCAATCAGCCCCAGCATTTT.

This rearrangement joins TRBV7-3 to TRBJ2-1; D not resolved. The CDR3 consists of 15 residues. The germline CDR1 and CDR2 sequences are SGHTA and FQGTGA. The V end lost 1 base, the J end lost 6 bases, and 13 bases lay between the germline ends. The CDR3 region has the DNA TGTGCCAGCAGCTTAAACGGTCCCAGCCCCAATGAGCAGTTCTTC. Its translation: CASSLNGPSPNEQFF.

Note on this clone: Other nucleotide sequences from this sample produce the same CDR3. The rearrangement joins TRBV9 to TRBJ2-7, with 8 nucleotides matching TRBD1. Germline CDR1 SGDLS, CDR2 YYNGEE. The ends lost 0 bases at V and 2 bases at J; junction bases unmatched: 4. CDR3 size: 15 residues. The CDR3 DNA sequence: TGTGCCAGCAGCGTAGGAGGACAGGGAACCTACGAGCAGTACTTC. This gives the protein CASSVGGQGTYEQYF.

The V and J genes are TRBV12-5 and TRBJ1-1, with 7 bases matching TRBD1. The CDR3 runs to 13 residues. V was clipped by 1 base and J by 6 bases; unmatched bases: 2. Germline values: CDR1 LGHNT, CDR2 FRNRAP. The CDR3 nucleotides are TGTGCTAGTGGTTTGGACAGGGGTGCTGAAGCTTTCTTT. Translated, it gives CASGLDRGAEAFF.

The chain employs TRBV6-5 and TRBJ2-4; 8 nucleotides match TRBD1. The CDR3 sequence is 15 residues long. V shed 6 bases and J 5 bases; nucleotides not matched to a gene: 9. CDR1 and CDR2 (germline): MNHEY, SVGAGI. The DNA for the CDR3 is TGTGCCAGCAGCTCCAGGGGGCTCGGGGAAAACATTCAGTACTTC. Amino acid sequence: CASSSRGLGENIQYF.

The chain has TRBV19 and TRBJ2-1; 9 nucleotides line up with TRBD2. The CDR3 totals 15 residues. Germline CDR1 LNHDA, CDR2 SQIVND (reference sequence). Trimming removed 0 bases from V and 7 bases from J; junction bases left unmatched: 4. The CDR3 DNA follows: TGTGCCAGTAGTATAGACGCGGGAGGGTTGAATGAGCAGTTCTTC. It translates to CASSIDAGGLNEQFF.